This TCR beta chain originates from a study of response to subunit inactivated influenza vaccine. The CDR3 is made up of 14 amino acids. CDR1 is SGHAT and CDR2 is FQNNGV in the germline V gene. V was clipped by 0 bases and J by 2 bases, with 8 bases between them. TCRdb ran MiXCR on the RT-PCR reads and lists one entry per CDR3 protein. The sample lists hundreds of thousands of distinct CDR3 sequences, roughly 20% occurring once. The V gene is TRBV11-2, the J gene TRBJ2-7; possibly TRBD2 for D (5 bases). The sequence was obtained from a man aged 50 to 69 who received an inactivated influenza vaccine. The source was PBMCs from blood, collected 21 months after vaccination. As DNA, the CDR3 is TGTGCCAGCAGCTTAGACAGCGGTCCCTACGAGCAGTACTTC. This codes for CASSLDSGPYEQYF.